This TCR beta chain came from a study of Ad26.COV2.S vaccination and SARS-CoV-2 variants (dated by TCRdb to the early 2020s). Notes on the research overall: Vaccine-arm donors were drawn from COV1001, a multicentre, randomized, double-blind, placebo-controlled phase I-IIa trial of Ad26.COV2.S in healthy adults. Dosing of Ad26.COV2.S was intramuscular, at either 5x10^10 or 1x10^11 viral particles, delivered as one shot or as two shots spaced 56 days apart. TCRbeta repertoire sequencing was used to assess the specificity and breadth of SARS-CoV-2-reactive T cell receptors after Ad26.COV2.S vaccination. The TCR-sequenced set comprised about 32 samples: approximately 20 Ad26.COV2.S vaccine recipients, 5 placebo recipients and 8 SARS-CoV-2 convalescent individuals. Participants in the trial were split at random into five groups of five each, receiving low-dose or high-dose Ad26.COV2.S once or twice, or else placebo on both occasions. Investigators did not know the trial group allocation while performing experiments and assessing outcomes.

The CDR3, from cysteine to phenylalanine, totals 16 residues. The DNA shown is the 48-base CDR3, in frame from base 1. Trimming costs V 1 base and J 0 bases, and their ends lie 10 bases apart. CDR1 is given as LGHNA and CDR2 as YSLEER, both from the germline V gene. The sample's treatment or condition label, in plain terms: around 19 received Ad26.COV2.S at low or high dose, single or two shots; about 5 received placebo; per-sample allocation not given. For vaccine and placebo recipients, the sequenced repertoires came from samples collected on day 63 after the first injection. Cohort 1b enrolled about two dozen adults aged 18-55 years at a single site in Boston, USA, between 29 July and 7 August 2020. Ad26.COV2.S was a replication-incompetent adenovirus type 26 vector that expressed a prefusion-stabilized SARS-CoV-2 spike protein derived from the original Wuhan strain. General conclusions and limits of the study: After vaccination, substantial breadth of spike-specific CD8+ and CD4+ T cell responses was reported. Comparing responses between vaccine doses or regimens was not something the study was powered to do. Compared with placebo recipients, Ad26.COV2.S recipients showed higher spike-specific TCR breadth (P = 0.0014). According to the authors, total T cell responses may have been underestimated by the TCR breadth and depth analyses. Vaccine and placebo recipients had comparable non-spike TCR breadth, which fits with the vaccine containing only spike.

A word on this clone: Its antigen specificity is not known. No per-base quality is available; no much larger clone lies one base away.

TCRbeta CDR3 regions were sequenced with the immunoSEQ Assay. After extraction, genomic DNA underwent amplification by bias-controlled multiplex PCR, followed by high-throughput sequencing. As for the original processing: To quantify the absolute abundance of each unique TCRbeta CDR3 region, sequences were collapsed and filtered. Usable DNA was measured by amplifying reference genes present in all nucleated cells, and TCRbeta template counts were normalized to that usable DNA to estimate T cell fraction. Repertoire TCRs were annotated as SARS-CoV-2-specific by exact matching of V gene, CDR3 amino acid sequence and J gene to a known reactive TCR set. The reference SARS-CoV-2 TCR set was obtained from MIRA and was filtered for enrichment in COVID-19-positive ImmuneCODE repertoires, whereby public or cross-reactive TCRs were removed. Based on the MIRA antigens, annotated TCRs were further analysed at the level of specific ORF or position within ORF. Depth was the summed frequency of annotated unique rearrangements, while breadth was defined as annotated unique rearrangements over total unique productive rearrangements. TCR breadth was compared between groups using two-sided Wilcoxon rank-sum tests. TCRdb re-hosts the immuneACCESS table, in-frame sequences only. Its copies lack some clones; in the studies checked, an unresolved V gene accounts for under half of them, and the cause for the rest is not known. The D gene and trimming were derived from the DNA, and the V and J assignments and clone size from that table. For this sample there are approximately 400,000 clones; around 84% appear just once. Of the sample, 3% to 4% is held by the ten largest clones.

Sequencing was performed on peripheral blood, taken in a trial of Ad26.COV2.S vaccine versus placebo. This sequence originates from a person between 18 and 65 years old who received the Ad26.COV2.S COVID-19 vaccine or a placebo. The chain is made from TRBV4-3 and TRBJ2-4; there is no confident call for the D gene. The CDR3 region has the sequence CASSQGRVLAKNIQYF. In nucleotides, the sequence is TGCGCCAGCAGCCAAGGACGCGTACTAGCCAAAAACATTCAGTACTTC.